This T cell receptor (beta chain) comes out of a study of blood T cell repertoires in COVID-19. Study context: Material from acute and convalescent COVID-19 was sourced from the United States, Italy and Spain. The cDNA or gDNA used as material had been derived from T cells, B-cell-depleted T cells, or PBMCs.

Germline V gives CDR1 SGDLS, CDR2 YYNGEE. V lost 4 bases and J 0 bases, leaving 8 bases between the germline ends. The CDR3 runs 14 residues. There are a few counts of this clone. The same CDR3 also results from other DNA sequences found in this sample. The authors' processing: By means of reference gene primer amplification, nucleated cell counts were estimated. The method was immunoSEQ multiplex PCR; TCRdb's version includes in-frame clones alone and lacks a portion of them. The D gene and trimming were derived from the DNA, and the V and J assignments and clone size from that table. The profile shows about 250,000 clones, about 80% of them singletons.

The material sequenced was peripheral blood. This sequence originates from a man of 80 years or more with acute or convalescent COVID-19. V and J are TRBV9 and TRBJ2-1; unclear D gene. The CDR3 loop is CASSPGDSYNEQFF. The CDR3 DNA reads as TGTGCCAGCAGCCCCGGAGACTCCTACAATGAGCAGTTCTTC. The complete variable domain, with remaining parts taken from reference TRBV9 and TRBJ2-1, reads DSGVTQTPKHLITATGQRVTLRCSPRSGDLSVYWYQQSLDQGLQFLIQYYNGEERAKGNILERFSAQQFPDLHSELNLSSLELGDSALYFCASSPGDSYNEQFFGPGTRLTVL.